Listed below are T cell receptor beta chains from one sample, sequenced in a study of OX40 agonist ivuxolimab in advanced cancers. The table came from immunoSEQ multiplex PCR; TCRdb's copy has only in-frame clones and leaves some out. The sample includes some 70,000 clones, 75% to 95% seen only once; the top ten take about 1%. This material consisted of CD4+ or CD8+ T cells sorted from blood, taken in a trial of the OX40 agonist ivuxolimab. These receptors were collected from an adult with an advanced solid tumor such as melanoma, head and neck, liver or kidney cancer. Each CDR3 is given with its conserved first and last residue. A D gene is named only where the DNA matches it firmly. For some rows the clone size is stated as once, few or many, or as a class when expanded; others skip it.

V gene	D gene	clone size	J gene	CDR3 protein	CDR3 DNA
TRBV7-8	NA	NA	TRBJ2-3	CASSLARQSELADTQYF	TGTGCCAGCAGCTTAGCAAGGCAGAGCGAACTAGCAGATACGCAGTATTTT
TRBV6-1	TRBD2	NA	TRBJ2-7	CASISSGLAAYEQYF	TGTGCCAGCATCTCTTCGGGACTAGCGGCGTACGAGCAGTACTTC
TRBV5-1	TRBD1	NA	TRBJ2-2	CASSLAQGAGTGELFF	TGCGCCAGCAGCTTGGCGCAGGGGGCAGGGACCGGGGAGCTGTTTTTT
TRBV6-1	NA	NA	TRBJ2-1	CASSEAGRAYNEQFF	TGTGCCAGCAGTGAAGCGGGACGGGCGTACAATGAGCAGTTCTTC
TRBV2	TRBD1	NA	TRBJ1-2	CASPLGQGESYGYTF	TGTGCCAGCCCTCTCGGACAGGGGGAGAGCTATGGCTACACCTTC
TRBV5-1	NA	NA	TRBJ2-7	CASSLRLSGEQYF	TGCGCCAGCAGCTTGCGCCTGTCTGGGGAGCAGTACTTC
TRBV11-2	NA	once	TRBJ2-3	CASSLGVPRHTQYF	TGTGCCAGCAGCTTAGGGGTACCTCGACATACGCAGTATTTT
TRBV10-3	NA	NA	TRBJ2-7	CAISESAVYEQYF	TGTGCCATCAGTGAGTCTGCCGTCTACGAGCAGTACTTC
TRBV7-9	TRBD2	NA	TRBJ2-4	CASSPGGDIQYF	TGTGCCAGCAGCCCCGGGGGGGACATTCAGTACTTC
TRBV29-1	TRBD2	NA	TRBJ2-5	CSVAGGQETQYF	TGCAGCGTTGCGGGGGGGCAAGAGACCCAGTACTTC
TRBV5-1	NA	NA	TRBJ2-7	CASSTSPGVSYEQYF	TGCGCCAGCAGCACCTCCCCGGGGGTCTCCTACGAGCAGTACTTC
TRBV5-4	TRBD2	NA	TRBJ2-1	CASSLTASGEGEQFF	TGTGCCAGCAGCTTGACGGCTAGCGGGGAGGGTGAGCAGTTCTTC
TRBV29-1	NA	NA	TRBJ1-2	CSVEASSYGYTF	TGCAGCGTTGAAGCGAGCAGCTATGGCTACACCTTC
TRBV9	NA	NA	TRBJ2-5	CASSPPSTGSFGTRILETQYF	TGTGCCAGCAGCCCACCTTCGACGGGGTCGTTCGGGACCCGGATTTTGGAGACCCAGTACTTC
TRBV5-1	TRBD1	NA	TRBJ2-5	CASSLPGQGEETQYF	TGCGCCAGCAGCTTACCGGGACAGGGTGAGGAGACCCAGTACTTC
TRBV6-5	TRBD1	NA	TRBJ2-1	CASKVDRGLNEQFF	TGTGCCAGCAAAGTGGACAGGGGGCTCAATGAGCAGTTCTTC
TRBV5-1	NA	NA	TRBJ2-7	CASSPQLYGLDEQYF	TGCGCCAGCAGCCCCCAACTATACGGCCTGGACGAGCAGTACTTC
TRBV27	NA	NA	TRBJ2-7	CASSLSAYLGAEQYF	TGTGCCAGCAGTTTATCAGCCTATCTAGGTGCCGAGCAGTACTTC
TRBV4-1	TRBD2	NA	TRBJ2-7	CASSPVNGLAGGFYEQYF	TGCGCCAGCAGCCCCGTAAACGGACTAGCGGGAGGGTTCTACGAGCAGTACTTC
TRBV10-2	NA	NA	TRBJ2-5	CASSEGGRGETQYF	TGCGCCAGCAGTGAGGGAGGCCGGGGGGAGACCCAGTACTTC
TRBV5-6	NA	NA	TRBJ2-2	CASSLALGELFF	TGTGCCAGCAGCTTAGCCCTGGGGGAGCTGTTTTTT
TRBV7-8	NA	few	TRBJ2-1	CASSLTTGHNEQFF	TGTGCCAGCAGCTTAACAACAGGGCACAATGAGCAGTTCTTC
TRBV5-1	NA	NA	TRBJ2-3	CASSSPRGAGADTQYF	TGCGCCAGCAGCTCGCCCCGGGGGGCCGGGGCAGATACGCAGTATTTT
TRBV2	NA	NA	TRBJ2-3	CASAPRDSNTDTQYF	TGTGCCAGCGCTCCTCGGGACTCCAACACAGATACGCAGTATTTT
TRBV11-2	NA	NA	TRBJ1-1	CASSFVDTEAFF	TGTGCCAGCAGCTTCGTGGACACTGAAGCTTTCTTT
TRBV13	NA	NA	TRBJ1-2	CASSAYDTTANYGYTF	TGTGCCAGCAGCGCATATGACACAACAGCTAACTATGGCTACACCTTC
TRBV10-3	NA	NA	TRBJ1-2	CASANPSTGYTF	TGTGCCAGCGCTAACCCATCTACTGGCTACACCTTC
TRBV30	NA	NA	TRBJ1-5	CAWSSGGNQPQHF	TGTGCCTGGAGTTCTGGGGGGAACCAGCCCCAGCATTTT
TRBV4-1	NA	NA	TRBJ1-3	CASSQDSPGLAGNTIYF	TGCGCCAGCAGCCAAGATAGTCCGGGACTGGCTGGAAACACCATATATTTT
TRBV2	TRBD2	NA	TRBJ2-3	CASRIQRGAKTDTQYF	TGTGCCAGCAGAATTCAGCGGGGGGCGAAGACAGATACGCAGTATTTT
TRBV9	NA	NA	TRBJ1-5	CASSVDLEGPQHF	TGTGCCAGCAGCGTAGACCTCGAGGGGCCCCAGCATTTT
TRBV9	TRBD2	NA	TRBJ2-1	CASSLSLAGGFDNEQFF	TGTGCCAGCAGCCTATCCCTAGCGGGGGGCTTTGACAATGAGCAGTTCTTC